Presented here are 25 T cell receptor beta chains from one specimen sequenced in a study of blood T cell repertoires in COVID-19. Sequencing used immunoSEQ multiplex PCR; TCRdb keeps in-frame clones, though not all of them. Seen here are 300,000 to 350,000 clones, about 85% observed once, and the top ten hold roughly 2.3%. The sequenced material came from peripheral blood. The receptors come from a young man with active or convalescent COVID-19.

This CDR3 is CASSYTDRGYEQYF. CDR3 coding DNA: TGTGCCAGCTCCTACACGGACAGGGGCTACGAGCAGTACTTC. The chain is built from TRBV18 and TRBJ2-7; 9 bases fit TRBD1. Per the germline V gene, CDR1 is KGHSH and CDR2 is LQKENI. CDR3 length: 14 amino acids. Trimming at V came to 6 bases and at J to 3 bases, leaving 6 bases not matched to a gene.

This chain uses TRBV7-3 with TRBJ2-7; a possible D gene is TRBD2 (6 bases). There are 13 residues in the CDR3. From germline, CDR1 is SGHTA and CDR2 FQGTGA. V lost 5 bases and J 7 bases, leaving 15 bases between the germline ends. CDR3 in DNA: TGTGCCAGCAGCCCGCGGAGGGAGTTGGAGCAGTACTTC. It translates to CASSPRRELEQYF. The full variable domain, completed using reference TRBV7-3 and TRBJ2-7, is GAGVSQTPSNKVTEKGKYVELRCDPISGHTALYWYRQSLGQGPEFLIYFQGTGAADDSGLPNDRFFAVRPEGSVSTLKIQRTERGDSAVYLCASSPRRELEQYFGPGTRLTVT.

CDR3 in DNA: TGTGCCAGCAGCGGAAGACTATCGAGGGGGACCGGGGAGCTGTTTTTT. Translation gives CASSGRLSRGTGELFF. The chain combines TRBV9 with TRBJ2-2, with D possibly TRBD1 on 6 matching bases. The CDR3 covers 16 residues. Germline V gives CDR1 SGDLS, CDR2 YYNGEE. The V and J ends lost 3 bases and 5 bases respectively, with 17 bases between them.

CDR3 in amino acids: CASSLGGSEERVSYEQFF. In nucleotides, the CDR3 is TGTGCCAGCAGCTTGGGGGGCTCTGAGGAGCGGGTTAGCTATGAGCAGTTCTTC. The chain links TRBV5-5 to TRBJ2-1, with D possibly being TRBD2 (6 bases). CDR1 and CDR2 (germline): SGHKS, YYEKEE (reference sequence). There are 18 residues in the CDR3. V shed 0 bases and J shed 8 bases, with 24 bases lying between them.

This chain joins TRBV6-5 and TRBJ2-7; maybe TRBD1 (7 bases). This CDR3 contains 15 residues. Germline V CDR1 and CDR2: MNHEY, SVGAGI. V lost 0 bases, J lost 4 bases, and 13 bases lay in between. This CDR3 is CASSYSRGVLYEQYF. CDR3 nucleotide sequence: TGTGCCAGCAGTTACTCCAGGGGGGTTTTGTACGAGCAGTACTTC.

The V gene is TRBV10-2, the J gene TRBJ2-5; D is uncertain. The CDR3 loop spans 14 amino acids. Trimming removed 3 bases at V and 4 bases at J, with 12 bases between. Germline CDR1 and CDR2: WSHSY and SAAADI. The CDR3 nucleotides are TGCGCCAGCAGTGATCCTTTCCGTTCAGAGACCCAGTACTTC. Protein: CASSDPFRSETQYF.

This chain connects TRBV19 to TRBJ2-7; D is uncertain. The CDR3 length is 14 residues. Trimming shortened V by 4 bases and J by 2 bases, and 12 bases separated the two germline ends. CDR1 is LNHDA and CDR2 is SQIVND in the germline V gene (reference sequence). The CDR3 nucleotides are TGTGCCAGTAGTACCACGGGTCCCCCCTACGAGCAGTACTTC. Its translation: CASSTTGPPYEQYF.

The genes are TRBV7-9 and TRBJ2-1, with D tentatively TRBD2 (5 bases). The CDR3 spans 13 residues. V lost 1 base and J 8 bases, leaving 9 bases between the germline ends. Germline-derived CDR1 and CDR2 are SEHNR and FQNEAQ (reference sequence). The CDR3 DNA reads as TGTGCCAGCAGCTTAGGCCTGAGGGATGAGCAGTTCTTC. It encodes CASSLGLRDEQFF.

This chain connects TRBV7-2 to TRBJ1-4, with D perhaps TRBD1 (5 bases). V was cut by 4 bases and J by 3 bases, with 12 bases left in between. Germline V gene sequence: CDR1 SGHTA, CDR2 FQGNSA. This CDR3 is built from 15 residues. DNA of the CDR3: TGTGCCAGCAGCTCCCCGGGGACTGCTAATGAAAAACTGTTTTTT. It is translated as CASSSPGTANEKLFF.

The rearrangement joins TRBV7-2 to TRBJ1-2; tentatively, D is TRBD1 (5 bases). CDR3 length equals 13 residues. Trimming took 2 bases from V and 4 from J, leaving 8 bases between them. Germline CDR1 SGHTA, CDR2 FQGNSA. Written as DNA, the CDR3 is TGTGCCAGCAGCTTACAGGGCCGCTATGGCTACACCTTC. Residues: CASSLQGRYGYTF.

The rearrangement uses TRBV2 and TRBJ2-7; TRBD1 aligns across 8 bases. Per the germline V gene, CDR1 is SNHLY and CDR2 is FYNNEI. J was trimmed by 0 bases and V by 7 bases; bases with no gene match: 8. CDR3 length equals 15 residues. CDR3: CASNTGQATSYEQYF. The CDR3 bases are TGTGCCAGCAATACGGGACAGGCGACCTCCTACGAGCAGTACTTC.

The CDR3 bases are TGTGCCAGCAGTTTTGGGGCCAACAGGGTTCAGCCCCAGCATTTT. The encoded protein is CASSFGANRVQPQHF. The chain employs TRBV28 and TRBJ1-5, with D tentatively TRBD1 (6 bases). Trimming cost V 3 bases and J 6 bases, with 15 bases left between them. Germline-derived CDR1 and CDR2 are MDHEN and SYDVKM. This CDR3 is built from 15 residues.

The rearrangement uses TRBV11-2 and TRBJ2-7, with D tentatively TRBD1 (6 bases). Germline V gives CDR1 SGHAT, CDR2 FQNNGV. The length of the CDR3 is 15 residues. Trimming pared 5 bases from V and 2 bases from J, leaving 16 bases between. CDR3 residues: CASSDQWTDPYEQYF. The CDR3 bases are TGTGCCAGCAGCGATCAATGGACAGACCCCTACGAGCAGTACTTC.

The chain carries TRBV19 and TRBJ1-1; tentative D call: TRBD1 (5 bases). The CDR3 totals 13 residues. Germline values: CDR1 LNHDA, CDR2 SQIVND (reference sequence). V dropped 6 bases and J dropped 10 bases, with 18 bases sitting between them. CDR3 coding DNA: TGTGCCAGTAGCCCCTTGGTCCGCGGGGCAGCTTTCTTT. It yields the protein CASSPLVRGAAFF.

The J gene is TRBJ1-1, the V gene TRBV2; the match to TRBD1 covers 7 bases. There are 13 residues in the CDR3. V was clipped by 9 bases and J by 1 base; unmatched bases: 5. Germline V gene lookup returns CDR1 SNHLY and CDR2 FYNNEI. CDR3 protein: CASMGDRNTEAFF. The CDR3 DNA reads as TGTGCCAGTATGGGGGACAGGAACACTGAAGCTTTCTTT.

The rearrangement uses TRBV7-9 and TRBJ1-5, with no clear D. The germline V and J ends were trimmed by 0 bases and 5 bases, with 5 bases remaining between them. Germline V gene sequence: CDR1 SEHNR, CDR2 FQNEAQ (reference sequence). This CDR3 comprises 13 residues. DNA of the CDR3: TGTGCCAGCAGCTTAGCAGGAGATCAGCCCCAGCATTTT. This encodes CASSLAGDQPQHF.

V and J are TRBV5-1 and TRBJ2-7; D remains unclear. The CDR3 length is 14 residues. In germline, CDR1 is SGHRS, CDR2 YFSETQ. Trimming stripped 1 base from V and 0 bases from J, with 8 bases between. The CDR3 DNA is TGCGCCAGCAGCTTGACAGTAGACTCCTACGAGCAGTACTTC. It specifies CASSLTVDSYEQYF.

The rearrangement joins TRBV7-9 to TRBJ1-1; D is uncertain. The CDR3 loop spans 12 amino acids. Trimming cost V 6 bases and J 4 bases, with 9 bases left between them. Germline CDR1 is SEHNR and CDR2 is FQNEAQ (reference sequence). The CDR3 is CASSSLGTEAFF. In nucleotides, the CDR3 is TGTGCCAGCAGTTCGCTAGGCACTGAAGCTTTCTTT.

This chain links TRBV5-1 with TRBJ2-2, with D perhaps TRBD1 (5 bases). Germline CDR1 and CDR2: SGHRS and YFSETQ. The CDR3 consists of 16 residues. Between the trimmed V and J ends, which lost 2 bases and 3 bases, there was a span of 14 bases. The CDR3 nucleotides read TGCGCCAGCAGCTTATGGACGGACAAGGACACCGGGGAGCTGTTTTTT. Translation gives CASSLWTDKDTGELFF.

The CDR3 reads CASSLSDTNYGYTF. CDR3 sequence (DNA): TGTGCCAGCAGTTTATCCGACACAAACTATGGCTACACCTTC. V and J are TRBV28 and TRBJ1-2; D unresolved. This CDR3 has 14 residues. The germline gives CDR1 MDHEN, CDR2 SYDVKM. Trimming shortened V by 1 base and J by 2 bases, and 8 bases separated the two germline ends.

The chain links TRBV7-2 to TRBJ1-2; D perhaps matches TRBD1 (5 bases). CDR1 and CDR2 from the germline V gene are SGHTA and FQGNSA. The CDR3 is 15 amino acids. V shed 4 bases and J shed 7 bases, with 19 bases lying between them. The CDR3 region is CASSSRGGSGVGYTF. The CDR3 DNA reads TGTGCCAGCAGCTCCCGGGGGGGGTCCGGGGTTGGCTACACCTTC.

CDR3 in DNA: TGTGCCATCAGTGTTGGGCCAAGTTGGTACGAGCAGTACTTC. This gives the protein CAISVGPSWYEQYF. The chain joins TRBV10-3 to TRBJ2-7; D call uncertain. The CDR3 extends over 14 amino acids. Trimming took 4 bases from V and 4 from J, leaving 14 bases between them. Germline CDR1 and CDR2: ENHRY and SYGVKD.

The chain carries TRBV2 and TRBJ2-3, with 15 bases aligning to TRBD2. From germline, CDR1 is SNHLY and CDR2 FYNNEI. The CDR3 contains 16 residues. J was trimmed by 7 bases and V by 6 bases; bases with no gene match: 8. The CDR3 region has the DNA TGTGCCAGCAGGGGACTAGCGGGAGGCGGAGGGTATACGCAGTATTTT. As protein: CASRGLAGGGGYTQYF.

The genes are TRBV4-2 and TRBJ1-5; 8 positions match TRBD1. The CDR3 totals 16 residues. Germline CDR1 and CDR2: LGHNA and YNFKEQ. The junction had 6 bases not matched to a gene; V was cut back by 3 bases and J by 2 bases. The CDR3 sequence is CASSQIPGQGNQPQHF. Here the CDR3 DNA reads TGTGCCAGCAGCCAGATACCGGGACAGGGCAATCAGCCCCAGCATTTT.

This CDR3 reads CASSYQRGNYEQYF. DNA for the CDR3: TGTGCCAGCAGTTACCAAAGGGGGAACTACGAGCAGTACTTC. The V and J genes are TRBV6-5 and TRBJ2-7, with D perhaps TRBD1 (6 bases). CDR1 is MNHEY and CDR2 is SVGAGI in the germline V gene. With 2 bases removed from V and 3 bases from J, the gap between germline ends came to 11 bases. This CDR3 comprises 14 residues.